These 12 T cell receptor beta chains share one sample of origin, sequenced in a study of T cell changes during pregnancy in multiple sclerosis. Profiling relied on immunoSEQ multiplex PCR, and the TCRdb table lists in-frame clones only, not all of them. The top ten hold 15% to 20% of the sample, which has roughly 14,000 clones, around 83% seen once. The sequences come from CD8+ T cells from peripheral blood mononuclear cells, collected after pregnancy. These receptors originate from a female donor in good health, enrolled as a control in a pregnancy study.

This chain uses TRBV7-9 with TRBJ1-5; D is possibly TRBD1 (5 bases). Germline V gene sequence: CDR1 SEHNR, CDR2 FQNEAQ (reference sequence). Trimming took 3 bases from V and 6 from J, leaving 12 bases between them. The CDR3 loop spans 14 amino acids. CDR3 DNA sequence: TGTGCCAGCAGCTTGGAGGGGAGCGGTCAGCCCCAGCATTTT. Translation gives CASSLEGSGQPQHF. Complete variable domain (other parts from reference TRBV7-9 and TRBJ1-5): DTGVSQNPRHKITKRGQNVTFRCDPISEHNRLYWYRQTLGQGPEFLTYFQNEAQLEKSRLLSDRFSAERPKGSFSTLEIQRTEQGDSAMYLCASSLEGSGQPQHFGDGTRLSIL.

The chain uses TRBV9 and TRBJ1-1; a weak D match, TRBD1 (5 bases). Germline V lookup: CDR1 SGDLS, CDR2 YYNGEE. The CDR3 totals 14 residues. Between the trimmed V and J ends, which lost 4 bases and 1 base, there was a span of 11 bases. CDR3 sequence (DNA): TGTGCCAGCAGCCCTAGCGGGGGGAACACTGAAGCTTTCTTT. It yields the protein CASSPSGGNTEAFF.

This clone was recorded once. The chain joins TRBV10-1 to TRBJ2-2, with TRBD1 matching 7 bases. This CDR3 is built from 16 residues. Germline trimming cut 4 bases from V and 0 bases from J; bases unmatched to any gene: 5. Germline assignment: CDR1 WNHNN and CDR2 SYGVQD (reference sequence). The CDR3 DNA is TGCGCCAGCAGTGGGCAGGGGGATGCGAACACCGGGGAGCTGTTTTTT. Translation gives CASSGQGDANTGELFF.

In this sample, this clone turned up a few times. The CDR3 sequence is CASSFTGTGLNNEQFF. CDR3 in DNA: TGTGCCAGCAGTTTCACCGGGACAGGGTTAAACAATGAGCAGTTCTTC. The chain links TRBV28 to TRBJ2-1; 9 nucleotides align to TRBD1. This CDR3 region has 16 residues. After removal of 3 bases from V and 5 bases from J, the junction contained 8 bases not matched to a gene. Germline V gene sequence: CDR1 MDHEN, CDR2 SYDVKM.

On this clone: Different DNA sequences within this sample yield the same CDR3. The rearrangement uses TRBV9 and TRBJ1-2; D possibly corresponds to TRBD1 (5 bases). Germline V gene lookup returns CDR1 SGDLS and CDR2 YYNGEE. Trimming pared 1 base from V and 4 bases from J, leaving 5 bases between. There are 12 residues in the CDR3. This CDR3 reads CASSVRGYGYTF. Here the CDR3 DNA reads TGTGCCAGCAGCGTAAGGGGCTATGGCTACACCTTC.

This clone counts as medium-sized. The chain combines TRBV6-1 with TRBJ2-7, with 9 bases matching TRBD1. The CDR3 is made up of 16 amino acids. With 2 bases clipped from V and 1 base from J, the junction kept 6 bases outside the gene matches. Germline loops: CDR1 MNHNS, CDR2 SASEGT. The DNA of the CDR3 is TGTGCCAGCAGTGAAACAGGGGGCGCGGGGTCCTACGAGCAGTACTTC. Its protein is CASSETGGAGSYEQYF.

This chain links TRBV30 with TRBJ1-1, with TRBD1 identical over 8 bases. CDR3 length equals 12 residues. V trimming: 8 bases; J trimming: 6 bases; junction bases outside the gene matches: 8. Germline CDR1 reads GTSNPN; CDR2 reads SVGIG (reference sequence). CDR3 residues: CALGQVLPEAFF. The CDR3 bases are TGTGCCCTGGGACAGGTTCTTCCTGAAGCTTTCTTT.

This clone has more than one count but fewer than ten. The chain has TRBV4-3 and TRBJ2-3; 8 nucleotides match TRBD2. J gave up 4 bases and V 0 bases, and 6 bases lay outside the gene matches. The CDR3 runs 16 residues. CDR1 and CDR2 from the germline V gene are LGHNA and YSLEER. The CDR3 nucleotides read TGCGCCAGCAGCCAAGAGGCGGGGGGAGGAGCAGATACGCAGTATTTT. Protein sequence: CASSQEAGGGADTQYF.

The chain uses TRBV9 and TRBJ2-1; possible D gene TRBD1, 5 bases. Deletions cut 0 bases from V and 7 bases from J, with 5 bases between. Germline values: CDR1 SGDLS, CDR2 YYNGEE. The CDR3 runs 12 residues. In nucleotides, the CDR3 is TGTGCCAGCAGCGTAGACAGGAATGAGCAGTTCTTC. Protein sequence: CASSVDRNEQFF.

By proportion, this clone is medium-sized. This rearrangement joins TRBV5-6 to TRBJ2-7, with 14 nucleotides matching TRBD2. Trimming took 5 bases from V and 6 from J; bases not matched to a gene: 7. CDR1 and CDR2 (germline): SGHDT, YYEEEE. The CDR3 has 15 amino acids. CDR3 in amino acids: CASSSGLAGGFEQYF. DNA for the CDR3: TGTGCCAGCAGTTCCGGACTAGCGGGGGGTTTCGAGCAGTACTTC.

The J gene is TRBJ2-7, the V gene TRBV6-1; D perhaps matches TRBD1 (6 bases). The germline V gene encodes CDR1 MNHNS and CDR2 SASEGT. Trimming cost V 1 base and J 3 bases, with 13 bases left between them. The CDR3 contains 15 residues. CDR3 region: CASSEEQGSVYEQYF. DNA for the CDR3: TGTGCCAGCAGTGAAGAACAGGGATCCGTCTACGAGCAGTACTTC.

This clone is judged hyperexpanded (1% or more). The chain couples TRBV27 to TRBJ1-6; the D gene is possibly TRBD1 (6 bases). Per germline, CDR1 MNHEY and CDR2 SMNVEV (reference sequence). The CDR3 loop spans 12 amino acids. Trimming removed 5 bases from V and 9 bases from J, with 8 bases in between. The CDR3 region is CASSQGTSPLHF. For the CDR3, the DNA is TGTGCCAGCAGTCAGGGGACTTCACCCCTCCACTTT.